Presented here are 19 T cell receptor beta chains from one specimen sequenced in a study of blood T cells in healthy people across ages. A sample-barcoded 5' primer and a J-beta primer mix were used in a second PCR of roughly 6 to 11 cycles. From the 5' RACE reads, TCRdb called clonotypes with MiXCR, one entry per CDR3 protein. The sample has some 1.5 million distinct CDR3 sequences, roughly 28% seen once. The sample comprised blood. The receptors were sampled from a woman in her twenties or thirties in good health.

Worth noting for this clonotype: A read error may account for a junction end that differs from germline. V and J are TRBV6-1 and TRBJ2-5, with D tentatively TRBD2 (6 bases). CDR1 MNHNS and CDR2 SASEGT come from the germline V gene. The CDR3 has 13 residues. The CDR3 region is CVSMRTTQETQYF. The CDR3 nucleotides read TGTGTCAGCATGAGGACTACCCAAGAGACCCAGTACTTC.

The rearrangement joins TRBV5-4 to TRBJ1-2; possible D gene TRBD1, 5 bases. This CDR3 contains 12 residues. Trimming stripped 3 bases from V and 6 bases from J, with 9 bases between. Germline CDR1 reads SGHNT; CDR2 reads YYREEE (reference sequence). The CDR3 DNA is TGTGCCAGCAGCTGGGGCAGGGATGGCTACACCTTC. Translation: CASSWGRDGYTF. Based on the CDR3 plus reference TRBV5-4 and TRBJ1-2, the full variable domain is ETGVTQSPTHLIKTRGQQVTLRCSSQSGHNTVSWYQQALGQGPQFIFQYYREEENGRGNFPPRFSGLQFPNYSSELNVNALELDDSALYLCASSWGRDGYTFGSGTRLTVV.

This clonotype was seen a handful of times. This sequence joins TRBV10-3 and TRBJ2-5; no clear D. Germline CDR1 is ENHRY and CDR2 is SYGVKD. This CDR3 contains 12 residues. V lost 8 bases and J lost 2, with 9 bases in between. The CDR3 bases are TGTGCCATCGCAACTACTCAAGAGACCCAGTACTTC. Translated, it gives CAIATTQETQYF.

In DNA form, the CDR3 reads TGCAGCGTTGAAGATTGGGGCTGGGATACGCAGTATTTT. It translates to CSVEDWGWDTQYF. This rearrangement joins TRBV29-1 to TRBJ2-3; D is possibly TRBD1 (5 bases). CDR3 length: 13 amino acids. V was cut by 0 bases and J by 6 bases, with 10 bases left in between. Germline values: CDR1 SQVTM, CDR2 ANQGSEA.

The chain links TRBV6-5 to TRBJ1-1; no reliable D call. V shed 5 bases and J shed 5 bases, with 15 bases lying between them. The V gene's germline CDR1 is MNHEY and CDR2 SVGAGI. The CDR3 consists of 14 residues. CDR3 residues: CASSRQRVQTEAFF. DNA of the CDR3: TGTGCCAGCAGTCGCCAGAGGGTGCAAACTGAAGCTTTCTTT.

In this sample, this clonotype turned up many times. This chain uses TRBV29-1 with TRBJ2-5, with TRBD2 matching 7 bases. V dropped 3 bases and J dropped 2; count of bases not matched to a gene: 3. This CDR3 region has 13 residues. Germline values: CDR1 SQVTM, CDR2 ANQGSEA. The CDR3 DNA sequence: TGCAGCGTTGAGGCTAGCGGACAAGAGACCCAGTACTTC. It yields the protein CSVEASGQETQYF.

In the case of this clonotype: A single base separates this from a much larger clone, so it may be a read error. The CDR3 does not close with the conserved phenylalanine or tryptophan, likely indicating a read error. V gene TRBV27 combines with J gene TRBJ2-7; 7 bases agree with TRBD1. CDR1 MNHEY and CDR2 SMNVEV come from the germline V gene (reference sequence). The ends lost 1 base at V and 3 bases at J; junction bases unmatched: 6. CDR3 length equals 15 residues. The CDR3: CASSLYGGQSYEQYL. CDR3 sequence (DNA): TGTGCCAGCAGTTTATATGGGGGACAGAGCTACGAGCAGTACCTC.

The rearrangement links TRBV20-1 to TRBJ1-6; no firm D call. The germline CDR1 and CDR2 sequences are DFQATT and SNEGSKA (reference sequence). The CDR3 has 12 amino acids. V was cut by 0 bases and J by 10 bases, with 7 bases left in between. The CDR3 loop reads CSAREWASPLHF. The CDR3 coding sequence is TGCAGTGCTAGAGAATGGGCGTCACCCCTCCACTTT.

This clonotype occurred many times. The chain combines TRBV11-2 with TRBJ1-2; TRBD1 is a possible D gene (6 bases). This CDR3 has 14 residues. The germline V gene encodes CDR1 SGHAT and CDR2 FQNNGV. Trimming stripped 4 bases from V and 7 bases from J, with 16 bases between. CDR3 sequence reads: CASSSSQGLSGYTF. The DNA for the CDR3 is TGTGCCAGCAGCTCCAGTCAGGGGCTCTCTGGCTACACCTTC.

In this sample, this clonotype turned up once. The chain links TRBV6-2 or TRBV6-3 to TRBJ1-5, with D maybe TRBD1 (5 bases). The germline V gene encodes CDR1 MNHEY and CDR2 SVGEGT. The CDR3 consists of 14 residues. Trimming took off 2 bases at V and 3 bases at J, with 8 bases between the two ends. The CDR3 is CASSYAGNNQPQHF. CDR3 nucleotide sequence: TGTGCCAGCAGTTACGCAGGGAACAATCAGCCCCAGCATTTT.

This clonotype was counted ten times or more. The chain combines TRBV20-1 with TRBJ2-7, with D possibly TRBD1 on 6 matching bases. The V end lost 1 base, the J end lost 3 bases, and 19 bases lay between the germline ends. Germline CDR1 is DFQATT and CDR2 is SNEGSKA (reference sequence). The CDR3 covers 16 residues. CDR3 DNA sequence: TGCAGTGCTAGAGCTGGGGGCGGAAGAACCTACTACGAGCAGTACTTC. Its translation: CSARAGGGRTYYEQYF.

This clonotype was recorded once. The V gene is TRBV5-5, the J gene TRBJ1-6, with 8 bases aligning to TRBD1. The V gene end was trimmed by 5 bases and the J gene end by 8 bases; junction bases not matched to a gene: 9. This CDR3 spans 15 amino acids. Germline-derived CDR1 and CDR2 are SGHKS and YYEKEE (reference sequence). The CDR3 DNA sequence: TGTGCCAGCAGTTTCCGGACAGGGTTGGATTCACCCCTCCACTTT. Translated, it gives CASSFRTGLDSPLHF.

This sequence joins TRBV4-1 and TRBJ2-7; 15 bases fit TRBD2. Germline V lookup: CDR1 MGHRA, CDR2 YSYEKL. V shed 1 base, J shed 6 bases, and the junction held 7 bases outside the gene matches. The CDR3 sequence is 17 residues long. The CDR3 is CASSQGTSGRGVAEQYF. The DNA of the CDR3 is TGCGCCAGCAGCCAAGGGACTAGCGGGAGGGGTGTTGCCGAGCAGTACTTC.

This clonotype was recorded at least ten times. The chain couples TRBV7-2 to TRBJ2-3, with D possibly matching TRBD2 (6 bases). Trimming removed 1 base from V and 2 bases from J, with 16 bases in between. Germline CDR1 is SGHTA and CDR2 is FQGNSA. The CDR3 is 17 amino acids. The CDR3 nucleotides read TGTGCCAGCAGCTTAGAGGATGCGGGACCGATCACAGATACGCAGTATTTT. It yields the protein CASSLEDAGPITDTQYF.

V usage is TRBV20-1 and J usage is TRBJ1-2; a possible D gene is TRBD1 (5 bases). Trimming left V 3 bases short and J 8 bases short, with 13 bases between. CDR1 and CDR2 from the germline V gene are DFQATT and SNEGSKA (reference sequence). The CDR3 runs 12 residues. CDR3 coding DNA: TGCAGTGCTAGCGAGGGGCGGAGGGGCTACACCTTC. This encodes CSASEGRRGYTF.

This clonotype has more than one count but fewer than ten. V gene TRBV6-2 or TRBV6-3 combines with J gene TRBJ2-7, with a tentative D call TRBD2 (7 bases). This CDR3 has 12 residues. The germline gives CDR1 MNHEY, CDR2 SVGEGT. The V gene lost 5 bases and the J gene lost 6 bases, with 11 bases spanning the gap. The CDR3 region is CASSPGGFEQYF. The CDR3 DNA sequence: TGTGCCAGCAGTCCGGGGGGCTTCGAGCAGTACTTC.

CDR3 sequence: CSVDWPTGDTDTQYF. CDR3 DNA: TGCAGCGTTGATTGGCCGACAGGGGACACAGATACGCAGTATTTT. V usage is TRBV29-1 and J usage is TRBJ2-3, with TRBD1 identical over 8 bases. Per germline, CDR1 SQVTM and CDR2 ANQGSEA. The CDR3 totals 15 residues. Germline trimming cut 3 bases from V and 2 bases from J; bases unmatched to any gene: 7.

This clonotype was observed many times. The chain uses TRBV28 and TRBJ2-7, with no clear D. Germline lookup yields CDR1 MDHEN and CDR2 SYDVKM. Trimming left V 8 bases short and J 2 bases short, with 13 bases between. This CDR3 spans 13 amino acids. The CDR3 reads CASGATPPYEQYF. The DNA of the CDR3 is TGTGCCAGCGGAGCCACGCCCCCCTACGAGCAGTACTTC. The full variable domain, with the rest looked up from reference TRBV28 and TRBJ2-7, is DVKVTQSSRYLVKRTGEKVFLECVQDMDHENMFWYRQDPGLGLRLIYFSYDVKMKEKGDIPEGYSVSREKKERFSLILESASTNQTSMYLCASGATPPYEQYFGPGTRLTVT.

This clonotype was observed at least ten times. The chain combines TRBV29-1 with TRBJ1-2; the D is unclear. CDR1 and CDR2 from the germline V gene are SQVTM and ANQGSEA. The ends were cut back, 6 bases at V and 7 bases at J, with 9 bases in the middle. The CDR3 loop spans 10 amino acids. For the CDR3, the DNA is TGCAGCGTGGGGTACGGTGGCTACACCTTC. Amino acid sequence: CSVGYGGYTF.